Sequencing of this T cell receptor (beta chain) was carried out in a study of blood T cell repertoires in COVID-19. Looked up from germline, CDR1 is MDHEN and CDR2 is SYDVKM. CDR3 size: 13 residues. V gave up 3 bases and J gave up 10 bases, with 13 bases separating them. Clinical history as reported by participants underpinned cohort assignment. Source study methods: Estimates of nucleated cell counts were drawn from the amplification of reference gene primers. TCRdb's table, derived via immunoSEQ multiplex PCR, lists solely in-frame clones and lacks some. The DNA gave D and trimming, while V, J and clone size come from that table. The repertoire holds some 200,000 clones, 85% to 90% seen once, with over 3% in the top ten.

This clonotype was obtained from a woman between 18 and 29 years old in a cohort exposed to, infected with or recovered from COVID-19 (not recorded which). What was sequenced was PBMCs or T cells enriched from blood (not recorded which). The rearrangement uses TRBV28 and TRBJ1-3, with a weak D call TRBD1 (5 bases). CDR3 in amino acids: CASSLGQGRTIYF. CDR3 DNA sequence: TGTGCCAGCAGTTTGGGGCAGGGAAGAACCATATATTTT.